Following are 21 T cell receptor beta chains from one sample sequenced in a study of OX40 agonist ivuxolimab in advanced cancers. Library prep was done by the immunoSEQ multiplex PCR assay. TCRdb stores this immuneACCESS table with in-frame sequences only. Part of the clones is absent; in the studies checked, under half of the shortfall reflects unresolved V genes, and no reason is known for the rest. This sample comprises under 100,000 clones, 85% to 95% of them detected only once. Of the sample, about 11% falls within the top ten clones. Sample: CD4+ or CD8+ T cells sorted from blood, taken in a trial of the OX40 agonist ivuxolimab. Every receptor here comes from an adult with an advanced solid tumor such as melanoma, head and neck, liver or kidney cancer.

The V and J genes are TRBV7-9 and TRBJ2-3; D not certain. V was clipped by 1 base and J by 6 bases, with 5 bases between them. Per the germline V gene, CDR1 is SEHNR and CDR2 is FQNEAQ (reference sequence). The CDR3 consists of 12 residues. The CDR3: CASSLVRDTQYF. As DNA, the CDR3 is TGTGCCAGCAGCTTAGTGAGGGATACGCAGTATTTT. The variable domain in full, completed from reference TRBV7-9 and TRBJ2-3, reads DTGVSQNPRHKITKRGQNVTFRCDPISEHNRLYWYRQTLGQGPEFLTYFQNEAQLEKSRLLSDRFSAERPKGSFSTLEIQRTEQGDSAMYLCASSLVRDTQYFGPGTRLTVL.

Only one count was recorded for this clone. V gene TRBV4-3 combines with J gene TRBJ1-2; TRBD1 might be the D (5 bases). The germline gives CDR1 LGHNA, CDR2 YSLEER. The CDR3 contains 14 residues. Trimming stripped 7 bases from V and 0 bases from J, with 12 bases between. CDR3 protein: CASTPRDTNYGYTF. The DNA of the CDR3 is TGCGCCAGCACCCCCAGGGATACTAACTATGGCTACACCTTC.

The chain couples TRBV5-6 to TRBJ2-2, with D possibly matching TRBD1 (5 bases). There are 15 residues in the CDR3. Germline CDR1 and CDR2: SGHDT and YYEEEE. V lost 4 bases, J lost 6 bases, and 16 bases lay in between. The CDR3 DNA reads TGTGCCAGCAGCCAGGGCGATTTAGATCCCGGGGAGCTGTTTTTT. Translating gives CASSQGDLDPGELFF.

The rearrangement joins TRBV7-9 to TRBJ1-1, with a tentative D call TRBD1 (6 bases). In germline, CDR1 is SEHNR, CDR2 FQNEAQ (reference sequence). V was trimmed by 8 bases and J by 0 bases, leaving 13 bases between them. This CDR3 is 14 amino acids long. The CDR3, as DNA: TGTGCCAGCGAAAGGGGGTCCATGAACACTGAAGCTTTCTTT. Amino acids: CASERGSMNTEAFF.

J is TRBJ2-2 and V is TRBV12-5; 7 bases align to TRBD1. Germline loops: CDR1 LGHNT, CDR2 FRNRAP. The CDR3 consists of 14 residues. Trimming removed 7 bases from V and 3 bases from J; junction bases left unmatched: 5. This CDR3 reads CASDEGAYTGELFF. CDR3 sequence (DNA): TGTGCTAGTGACGAGGGGGCGTACACCGGGGAGCTGTTTTTT.

This sequence joins TRBV4-1 and TRBJ2-7, with 9 bases that match TRBD1. V dropped 3 bases and J dropped 5; count of bases not matched to a gene: 11. The CDR3 has 16 amino acids. Germline V gene sequence: CDR1 MGHRA, CDR2 YSYEKL. The DNA of the CDR3 is TGCGCCAGCAGCCAGGGGGCCGGGACAGGGTTCAACGAGCAGTACTTC. Amino acids: CASSQGAGTGFNEQYF.

The rearrangement uses TRBV27 and TRBJ2-2, with no clear D. The CDR3 extends over 12 amino acids. Germline-derived CDR1 and CDR2 are MNHEY and SMNVEV (reference sequence). Trimming pared 5 bases from V and 7 bases from J, leaving 8 bases between. The CDR3 DNA reads TGTGCCAGCAGTAATTTGGGCGGGGAGCTGTTTTTT. This encodes CASSNLGGELFF.

The genes are TRBV13 and TRBJ1-6; D might be TRBD1 (5 bases). The germline V gene encodes CDR1 PRHDT and CDR2 FYEKMQ (reference sequence). V lost 7 bases and J lost 0, with 13 bases in between. The CDR3 sequence is 16 residues long. The CDR3 loop is CASTSEGDSYNSPLHF. The DNA of the CDR3 is TGTGCCAGCACTTCCGAAGGGGACTCCTATAATTCACCCCTCCACTTT.

The rearrangement links TRBV6-4 to TRBJ2-1; TRBD2 aligns across 11 bases. Germline CDR1 reads MRHNA; CDR2 reads SNTAGT. This CDR3 contains 14 residues. With 5 bases clipped from V and 11 bases from J, the junction kept 8 bases outside the gene matches. The CDR3 DNA reads TGTGCCAGCAGTCTTAGCGGGGGGGAAATGAAGCAGTTCTTC. It is translated as CASSLSGGEMKQFF.

In this sample, this clone turned up once. The V gene is TRBV9, the J gene TRBJ1-5, with D possibly being TRBD1 (5 bases). The CDR3 consists of 11 residues. Per the germline V gene, CDR1 is SGDLS and CDR2 is YYNGEE. Trimming took 10 bases from V and 5 from J, leaving 10 bases between them. The chain's CDR3 is CAPGTYQPQHF. Here the CDR3 DNA reads TGTGCCCCGGGGACCTATCAGCCCCAGCATTTT.

The chain uses TRBV27 and TRBJ1-4, with D unresolved. The V gene's germline CDR1 is MNHEY and CDR2 SMNVEV (reference sequence). The CDR3 totals 16 residues. Trimming shortened V by 4 bases and J by 7 bases, and 19 bases separated the two germline ends. The CDR3 sequence: CASSWEGTWKSEKLFF. CDR3 nucleotides: TGTGCCAGCAGTTGGGAGGGTACCTGGAAGTCTGAAAAACTGTTTTTT.

The genes are TRBV19 and TRBJ2-3; 11 nucleotides align to TRBD1. The CDR3 runs 16 residues. V gave up 1 base and J gave up 5 bases; unmatched junction bases: 5. The V gene's germline CDR1 is LNHDA and CDR2 SQIVND (reference sequence). The CDR3 here is CASSIAMGQGVDTQYF. The CDR3 DNA reads TGTGCCAGTAGTATAGCAATGGGACAGGGGGTAGATACGCAGTATTTT.

This chain links TRBV19 with TRBJ2-7, with 9 positions matching TRBD2. The V segment lost 7 bases and the J segment 6 bases; nucleotides outside the gene matches: 7. The CDR3 runs to 13 residues. The germline V gene encodes CDR1 LNHDA and CDR2 SQIVND (reference sequence). CDR3 residues: CASNEGLAGEQYF. As DNA, the CDR3 is TGTGCCAGTAATGAGGGACTAGCTGGCGAGCAGTACTTC.

CDR3 residues: CASSYDSSYEQYF. As DNA, the CDR3 is TGTGCCAGCAGCTACGACAGCTCCTACGAGCAGTACTTC. The chain couples TRBV7-6 to TRBJ2-7; a weak D match, TRBD1 (5 bases). Germline loops: CDR1 SGHVS, CDR2 FNYEAQ. V was shortened by 4 bases and J by 0 bases, with 7 bases between the two germline ends. The CDR3 runs to 13 residues.

The chain has TRBV5-1 and TRBJ2-3, with D possibly TRBD2 on 7 matching bases. This CDR3 is built from 14 residues. Germline V gives CDR1 SGHRS, CDR2 YFSETQ. V was clipped by 0 bases and J by 5 bases, with 10 bases between them. Here the CDR3 reads CASSLDREGDTQYF. In DNA, the CDR3 is TGCGCCAGCAGCTTGGACAGGGAGGGAGATACGCAGTATTTT. The whole variable domain, filled in from reference TRBV5-1 and TRBJ2-3, reads KAGVTQTPRYLIKTRGQQVTLSCSPISGHRSVSWYQQTPGQGLQFLFEYFSETQRNKGNFPGRFSGRQFSNSRSEMNVSTLELGDSALYLCASSLDREGDTQYFGPGTRLTVL.

The chain links TRBV7-2 to TRBJ2-7, with D hard to call. Deletions cut 1 base from V and 9 bases from J, with 10 bases between. The germline CDR1 and CDR2 sequences are SGHTA and FQGNSA. The CDR3 spans 12 residues. In DNA, the CDR3 is TGTGCCAGCAGCTTAGTCGGTTTGGGGCAGTACTTC. This gives the protein CASSLVGLGQYF.

The genes are TRBV7-9 and TRBJ2-7, with TRBD2 as a possible D gene (5 bases). Germline V gene data show CDR1 as SEHNR and CDR2 as FQNEAQ (reference sequence). V lost 7 bases and J 2 bases, leaving 12 bases between the germline ends. This CDR3 is 13 amino acids long. This CDR3 is CASTPDGAYEQYF. DNA of the CDR3: TGTGCCAGCACCCCCGACGGGGCCTACGAGCAGTACTTC.

The V gene is TRBV18, the J gene TRBJ1-6; 7 bases line up with TRBD1. With V trimmed by 3 bases and J by 6 bases, 5 bases remained unmatched. The CDR3 consists of 15 residues. Germline loops: CDR1 KGHSH, CDR2 LQKENI. The CDR3 DNA reads as TGTGCCAGCTCACCTTTACAGGGGAGTAATTCACCCCTCCACTTT. It specifies CASSPLQGSNSPLHF.

The rearrangement links TRBV13 to TRBJ1-2; possibly TRBD1 for D (6 bases). The germline V gene encodes CDR1 PRHDT and CDR2 FYEKMQ (reference sequence). Deletions cut 0 bases from V and 2 bases from J, with 13 bases between. The CDR3 contains 16 residues. The CDR3 DNA is TGTGCCAGCAGCTTAGGATACAGGGCCCTGAACTATGGCTACACCTTC. Translation gives CASSLGYRALNYGYTF.

The chain has TRBV25-1 and TRBJ2-2; D is unclear. Between the trimmed V and J ends, which lost 7 bases and 6 bases, there was a span of 6 bases. CDR1 is MGHDK, CDR2 SYGVNS, per germline. This CDR3 contains 11 residues. The CDR3 nucleotides are TGTGCCAGCATGGCGCCCGGGGAGCTGTTTTTT. It specifies CASMAPGELFF.

CDR3 in amino acids: CASSYSTSGADTQYF. CDR3 sequence (DNA): TGTGCCAGCAGTTACTCGACCAGCGGGGCAGATACGCAGTATTTT. The chain employs TRBV6-6 and TRBJ2-3; 7 positions agree with TRBD2. Germline CDR1 is MNHNY and CDR2 is SVGAGI (reference sequence). The CDR3 loop spans 15 amino acids. Trimming cost V 0 bases and J 4 bases; bases outside gene matches: 4.